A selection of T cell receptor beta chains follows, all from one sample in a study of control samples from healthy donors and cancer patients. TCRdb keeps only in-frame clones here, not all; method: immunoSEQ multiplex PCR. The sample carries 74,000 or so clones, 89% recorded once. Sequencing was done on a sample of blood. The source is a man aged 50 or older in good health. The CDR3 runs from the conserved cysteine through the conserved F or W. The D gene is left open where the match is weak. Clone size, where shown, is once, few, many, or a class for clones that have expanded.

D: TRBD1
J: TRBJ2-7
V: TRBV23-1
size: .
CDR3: CASSQAGTGDCEQYF
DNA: TGCGCCAGCAGTCAAGCCGGGACAGGGGATTGCGAGCAGTACTTC

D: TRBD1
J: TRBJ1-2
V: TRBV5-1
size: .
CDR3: CASSIQGADGYTF
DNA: TGCGCCAGCAGCATACAGGGGGCGGATGGCTACACCTTC

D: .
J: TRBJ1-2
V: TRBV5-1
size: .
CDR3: CASSLSGSEGYTF
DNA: TGCGCCAGCAGCTTGTCAGGGTCTGAAGGCTACACCTTC

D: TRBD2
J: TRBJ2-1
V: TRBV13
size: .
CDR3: CASSTTSGGAYQYNEQFF
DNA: TGTGCCAGCAGCACCACTAGCGGGGGGGCATACCAGTACAATGAGCAGTTCTTC

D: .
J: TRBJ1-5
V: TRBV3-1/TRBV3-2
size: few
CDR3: CASSQDSHQPQHF
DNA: TGTGCCAGCAGCCAGGACAGTCATCAGCCCCAGCATTTT

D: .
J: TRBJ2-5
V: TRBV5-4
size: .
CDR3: CASSLAVRQETQYF
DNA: TGTGCCAGCAGCTTGGCGGTACGACAAGAGACCCAGTACTTC

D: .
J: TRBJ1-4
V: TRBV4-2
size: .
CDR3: CASSHNTVKLFF
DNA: TGTGCCAGCAGCCACAATACAGTGAAACTGTTTTTT

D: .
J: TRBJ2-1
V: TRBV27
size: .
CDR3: CASSLWSSYNEQFF
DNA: TGTGCCAGCAGTTTGTGGTCCTCCTACAATGAGCAGTTCTTC

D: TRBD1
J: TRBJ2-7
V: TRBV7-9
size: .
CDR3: CASSWATGEYEQYF
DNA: TGTGCCAGCAGCTGGGCAACAGGGGAGTACGAGCAGTACTTC

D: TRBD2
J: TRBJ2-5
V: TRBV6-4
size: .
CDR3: CASSKRGGSQETQYF
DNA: TGTGCCAGCAGTAAGCGGGGGGGCTCTCAAGAGACCCAGTACTTC

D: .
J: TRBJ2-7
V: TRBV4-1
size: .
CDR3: CASSQADGYEQYF
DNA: TGCGCCAGCAGCCAAGCGGACGGCTACGAGCAGTACTTC

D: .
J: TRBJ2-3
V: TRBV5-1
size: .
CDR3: CASIPGPGTDTQYF
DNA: TGCGCCAGCATCCCGGGCCCGGGCACAGATACGCAGTATTTT

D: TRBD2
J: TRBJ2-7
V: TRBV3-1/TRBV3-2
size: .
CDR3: CASSQGTSGNLYEQYF
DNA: TGTGCCAGCAGCCAAGGGACTAGCGGGAATCTGTACGAGCAGTACTTC